This paragraph reports one T cell receptor (beta chain). The source of the sample is a study of blood T cell repertoires in COVID-19. Study information: PBMCs, B-cell-depleted T cells, or T cells were the source of the cDNA or gDNA that made up the material.

Clones were read by immunoSEQ multiplex PCR, and TCRdb kept only the in-frame ones, dropping some. The sample comprises hundreds of thousands of clones, approximately 84% of which are singletons, and under 3% rests with the top ten. V was clipped by 2 bases and J by 0 bases; unmatched bases: 15. Germline lookup yields CDR1 KGHSH and CDR2 LQKENI. The CDR3 has 20 amino acids. The receptor comes from a woman younger than 45 who had recovered from COVID-19. The sample taken for sequencing was PBMCs or T cells enriched from blood (not recorded which). The V and J genes are TRBV18 and TRBJ1-3, with 8 nucleotides matching TRBD1. In nucleotides, the CDR3 is TGTGCCAGCTCACCATTATCTGCCGGGACAGGCCTGTACTCTGGAAACACCATATATTTT. This encodes CASSPLSAGTGLYSGNTIYF.